The 23 T cell receptor beta chains reported below all come from one sample, sequenced in a study of vaccination effects on CD4 cells after COVID-19. These receptors have no known antigen. In the ViraFEST assay, antigen-specific CD4+ clonotypes were identified by expansion after peptide-pool stimulation. Upon completion of around 9 days in culture, CD4+ T cells were isolated. The person's infection with SARS-CoV-2, confirmed by PCR, took place between March and December 2020. Measured with immunoSEQ multiplex PCR; TCRdb has only the in-frame clones, and not every one. The sample lists roughly 57,000 clones; roughly 77% were seen once. Sequences were derived from CD4+ T cells from PBMCs cultured with HIV peptides, sampled before COVID-19 vaccination. Subset noted: HIV-1 Nef peptide pool negative control/reference culture. The receptors derive from a human donor who had a prior SARS-CoV-2 infection.

This chain joins TRBV4-2 and TRBJ2-3; 9 bases agree with TRBD2. V shed 3 bases and J 4 bases; nucleotides not matched to a gene: 14. The CDR3 sequence is 18 residues long. Germline values: CDR1 LGHNA, CDR2 YNFKEQ. CDR3 in amino acids: CASSQRGGGRALSDTQYF. The CDR3 DNA sequence: TGTGCCAGCAGCCAGCGGGGGGGCGGGAGGGCCCTTTCAGATACGCAGTATTTT.

This clone has only a few counts. The rearrangement links TRBV30 to TRBJ1-5, with a weak D call TRBD1 (5 bases). The V gene lost 2 bases and the J gene lost 3 bases, with 17 bases spanning the gap. CDR3 length: 16 amino acids. Per the germline V gene, CDR1 is GTSNPN and CDR2 is SVGIG (reference sequence). This CDR3 is CAWSPPGLEDNQPQHF. In nucleotides, the CDR3 is TGTGCCTGGAGTCCGCCGGGACTCGAGGACAATCAGCCCCAGCATTTT.

This sequence joins TRBV6-2 or TRBV6-3 and TRBJ1-5; D ambiguous. CDR1 and CDR2 from the germline V gene are MNHEY and SVGEGT. This CDR3 has 16 residues. Trimming left V 5 bases short and J 4 bases short, with 18 bases between. The CDR3 region has the DNA TGTGCCAGCAGTAAAAGCTCAGGTGCCCAAAATCAGCCCCAGCATTTT. It specifies CASSKSSGAQNQPQHF.

A few counts support this clone. This sequence joins TRBV3-1 (or the pseudogene TRBV3-2) and TRBJ1-1; no reliable D call. Germline CDR1 and CDR2: LGHDT and YNNKEL (reference sequence). Trimming removed 0 bases from V and 4 bases from J, with 3 bases in between. This CDR3 is 12 amino acids long. The CDR3: CASSQDATEAFF. The CDR3 nucleotides read TGTGCCAGCAGCCAAGACGCCACTGAAGCTTTCTTT.

The chain has TRBV5-8 and TRBJ2-3; 8 bases are a match to TRBD1. The trim removed 0 bases at V and 3 bases at J, leaving 0 bases unmatched. The CDR3 is made up of 14 amino acids. The germline V gene encodes CDR1 SGHTS and CDR2 YDEGEE. This chain's CDR3 is CASSLDRGTDTQYF. The CDR3 DNA is TGTGCCAGCAGCTTGGACAGGGGGACAGATACGCAGTATTTT.

The chain uses TRBV5-6 and TRBJ1-2; perhaps TRBD1 as D (6 bases). Trimming took off 5 bases at V and 6 bases at J, with 20 bases between the two ends. The length of the CDR3 is 15 residues. The germline CDR1 and CDR2 sequences are SGHDT and YYEEEE. Written as DNA, the CDR3 is TGTGCCAGCAGTTGGGGGCCACCTGCCGAACATGGCTACACCTTC. Translation gives CASSWGPPAEHGYTF.

The chain employs TRBV24-1 and TRBJ2-5, with 14 bases aligning to TRBD2. Germline V gives CDR1 KGHDR, CDR2 SFDVKD. Trimming removed 12 bases from V and 3 bases from J; junction bases left unmatched: 11. The CDR3 is 16 amino acids. The CDR3 loop is CAVKGPGLAGEETQYF. In DNA, the CDR3 is TGTGCCGTCAAGGGACCGGGACTAGCGGGAGAAGAGACCCAGTACTTC.

This chain uses TRBV3-1 (or the pseudogene TRBV3-2) with TRBJ1-4, with D unresolved. This CDR3 spans 13 amino acids. V lost 5 bases to trimming and J lost 6 bases, with 10 bases between them. Germline lookup yields CDR1 LGHDT and CDR2 YNNKEL (reference sequence). The CDR3 loop is CASSADGYEKLFF. For the CDR3, the DNA is TGTGCCAGCAGCGCAGACGGTTATGAAAAACTGTTTTTT.

The chain employs TRBV24-1 and TRBJ2-1, with D unclear. The ends were cut back, 3 bases at V and 3 bases at J, with 14 bases in the middle. CDR1 and CDR2 (germline): KGHDR, SFDVKD. This CDR3 region has 16 residues. The CDR3 loop is CATSDNSGRDYNEQFF. The DNA for the CDR3 is TGTGCCACCAGTGATAACTCGGGCAGAGACTACAATGAGCAGTTCTTC.

The genes are TRBV7-6 and TRBJ2-5; 11 nucleotides match TRBD2. The CDR3 runs 16 residues. With 5 bases clipped from V and 1 base from J, the junction kept 6 bases outside the gene matches. CDR1 and CDR2 (germline): SGHVS, FNYEAQ. Written as DNA, the CDR3 is TGTGCCAGCAGCCGACTAGCGGGGCCCCTCCAAGAGACCCAGTACTTC. This translates into CASSRLAGPLQETQYF. The whole variable domain, filled in from reference TRBV7-6 and TRBJ2-5, reads GAGVSQSPRYKVTKRGQDVALRCDPISGHVSLYWYRQALGQGPEFLTYFNYEAQQDKSGLPNDRFSAERPEGSISTLTIQRTEQRDSAMYRCASSRLAGPLQETQYFGPGTRLLVL.

This clone was seen a few times. The chain has TRBV4-2 and TRBJ1-6, with D unresolved. V was pared by 2 bases and J by 11 bases, with 10 bases between. Germline V lookup: CDR1 LGHNA, CDR2 YNFKEQ. The CDR3 covers 13 residues. The CDR3 region has the DNA TGTGCCAGCAGCCAACAACAATACGCACCCCTCCACTTT. This sequence encodes CASSQQQYAPLHF.

The V call is TRBV24-1, the J call TRBJ1-1; D not certain. Trimming pared 5 bases from V and 5 bases from J, leaving 11 bases between. Looked up from germline, CDR1 is KGHDR and CDR2 is SFDVKD. The length of the CDR3 is 13 residues. The CDR3 here is CATSVGFNTEAFF. CDR3 sequence (DNA): TGTGCCACCAGTGTGGGTTTTAATACTGAAGCTTTCTTT.

The chain is built from TRBV5-1 and TRBJ2-5, with TRBD2 matching over 8 bases. Germline values: CDR1 SGHRS, CDR2 YFSETQ. This CDR3 comprises 16 residues. The V and J ends lost 2 bases and 0 bases, in that order; junction bases with no gene match: 6. The CDR3 spells CASSLLAGINQETQYF. The DNA of the CDR3 is TGCGCCAGCAGCTTATTAGCGGGAATAAACCAAGAGACCCAGTACTTC.

CDR3 loop: CASSVHRETGDSTDTQYF. The CDR3 nucleotides read TGTGCCAGCAGTGTCCACAGGGAAACGGGAGATAGCACAGATACGCAGTATTTT. V and J are TRBV2 and TRBJ2-3; D may match TRBD1 or TRBD2 (6 bases each). Trimming shortened V by 4 bases and J by 0 bases, and 20 bases separated the two germline ends. The germline V gene encodes CDR1 SNHLY and CDR2 FYNNEI. The CDR3 is 18 amino acids.

The CDR3 here is CASSLLGQPHRELFF. DNA for the CDR3: TGCGCCAGCAGCTTGCTTGGGCAGCCCCACCGGGAGCTGTTTTTT. This chain uses TRBV5-1 with TRBJ2-2; D gene ambiguous. Looked up from germline, CDR1 is SGHRS and CDR2 is YFSETQ. The CDR3 has 15 residues. The ends were cut back, 1 base at V and 9 bases at J, with 16 bases in the middle.

This clone was counted a few times. The CDR3 coding sequence is TGTGCCAGCAGCGCACCGGCAACTAGCGGGGTAGACACCGGGGAGCTGTTTTTT. It translates to CASSAPATSGVDTGELFF. The genes are TRBV7-8 and TRBJ2-2; TRBD2 aligns across 10 bases. This CDR3 is built from 18 residues. Germline trimming cut 5 bases from V and 3 bases from J; bases unmatched to any gene: 12. Germline V lookup: CDR1 SGHVS, CDR2 FQNEAQ.

V usage is TRBV5-1 and J usage is TRBJ2-7; 8 bases are a match to TRBD1. This CDR3 is built from 13 residues. The V gene's germline CDR1 is SGHRS and CDR2 YFSETQ. The J segment lost 3 bases and the V segment lost 5 bases, leaving 4 bases of the junction unmatched. The CDR3 DNA reads as TGCGCCAGCAGTCAGGGGGCAAGCTACGAGCAGTACTTC. It translates to CASSQGASYEQYF.

This chain connects TRBV5-5 to TRBJ2-7, with D unresolved. The germline gives CDR1 SGHKS, CDR2 YYEKEE (reference sequence). Trimming removed 4 bases from V and 2 bases from J, with 4 bases in between. The CDR3 is 11 residues long. DNA of the CDR3: TGTGCCAGCAGCCTGACCTACGAGCAGTACTTC. Translating gives CASSLTYEQYF.

The chain carries TRBV18 and TRBJ1-6; D call uncertain. The CDR3 length is 13 residues. The germline V gene encodes CDR1 KGHSH and CDR2 LQKENI. V was clipped by 5 bases and J by 10 bases, with 12 bases between them. CDR3 coding DNA: TGTGCCAGCTCAACGCGGCATCCCTCACCCCTCCACTTT. Translated: CASSTRHPSPLHF.

This clone was detected a few times. V and J are TRBV27 and TRBJ2-5; D is possibly TRBD2 (6 bases). This CDR3 spans 13 amino acids. Germline V gene lookup returns CDR1 MNHEY and CDR2 SMNVEV (reference sequence). The V gene lost 6 bases and the J gene lost 5 bases, with 13 bases spanning the gap. Written as DNA, the CDR3 is TGTGCCAGCAGCTCGTCAGGAGGGGAGACCCAGTACTTC. This gives the protein CASSSSGGETQYF.

The chain combines TRBV6-1 with TRBJ1-2; TRBD1 is a possible D gene (6 bases). V was trimmed by 0 bases and J by 6 bases, leaving 17 bases between them. Looked up from germline, CDR1 is MNHNS and CDR2 is SASEGT. The CDR3 runs 16 residues. Written as DNA, the CDR3 is TGTGCCAGCAGTGAAGCGCTTAAGGGGGACAAAGATGGCTACACCTTC. It yields the protein CASSEALKGDKDGYTF.

The rearrangement uses TRBV4-2 and TRBJ2-1; TRBD1 matches 7 bases. Trimming removed 4 bases from V and 3 bases from J; junction bases left unmatched: 6. The CDR3 spans 15 residues. The germline V gene encodes CDR1 LGHNA and CDR2 YNFKEQ. CDR3 nucleotide sequence: TGTGCCAGCAGCCGGCCAGACAGGGACTACAATGAGCAGTTCTTC. As protein: CASSRPDRDYNEQFF.

This chain uses TRBV7-2 with TRBJ2-1; D call uncertain. Trimming cost V 1 base and J 6 bases, with 13 bases left between them. The CDR3 is made up of 15 amino acids. Germline V lookup: CDR1 SGHTA, CDR2 FQGNSA. CDR3 in amino acids: CASSLVSYPSNEQFF. The CDR3 DNA reads TGTGCCAGCAGCTTAGTCTCCTACCCCTCCAATGAGCAGTTCTTC. Variable domain in full (rest from reference TRBV7-2 and TRBJ2-1): GAGVSQSPSNKVTEKGKDVELRCDPISGHTALYWYRQSLGQGLEFLIYFQGNSAPDKSGLPSDRFSAERTGGSVSTLTIQRTQQEDSAVYLCASSLVSYPSNEQFFGPGTRLTVL.